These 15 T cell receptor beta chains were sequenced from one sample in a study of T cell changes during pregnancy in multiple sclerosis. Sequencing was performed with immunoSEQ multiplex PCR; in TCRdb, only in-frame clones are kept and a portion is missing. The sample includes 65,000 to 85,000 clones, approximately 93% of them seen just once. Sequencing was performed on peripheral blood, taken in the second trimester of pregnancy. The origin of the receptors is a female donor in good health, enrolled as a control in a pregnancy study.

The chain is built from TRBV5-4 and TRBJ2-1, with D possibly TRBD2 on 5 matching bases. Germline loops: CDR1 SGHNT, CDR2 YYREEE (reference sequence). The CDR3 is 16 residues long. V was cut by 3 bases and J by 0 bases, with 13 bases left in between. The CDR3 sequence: CASSSGWAPSYNEQFF. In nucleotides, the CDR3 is TGTGCCAGCAGCTCGGGGTGGGCCCCCTCCTACAATGAGCAGTTCTTC.

DNA of the CDR3: TGTGCCAGCAGTTTCACCCCCGGACAGGGATTTGGAAACACCATATATTTT. Amino acid sequence: CASSFTPGQGFGNTIYF. This rearrangement joins TRBV28 to TRBJ1-3; TRBD1 aligns across 8 bases. Germline V lookup: CDR1 MDHEN, CDR2 SYDVKM. The CDR3 has 17 residues. Trimming cost V 3 bases and J 3 bases; bases outside gene matches: 10.

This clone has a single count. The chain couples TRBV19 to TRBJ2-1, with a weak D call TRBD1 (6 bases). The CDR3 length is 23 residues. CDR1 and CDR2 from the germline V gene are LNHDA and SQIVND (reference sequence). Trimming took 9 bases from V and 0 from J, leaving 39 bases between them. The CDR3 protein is CASRLYPNRALVYPFPSYNEQFF. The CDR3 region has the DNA TGTGCCAGCAGACTATACCCAAACAGGGCTTTGGTCTATCCCTTTCCCTCCTACAATGAGCAGTTCTTC.

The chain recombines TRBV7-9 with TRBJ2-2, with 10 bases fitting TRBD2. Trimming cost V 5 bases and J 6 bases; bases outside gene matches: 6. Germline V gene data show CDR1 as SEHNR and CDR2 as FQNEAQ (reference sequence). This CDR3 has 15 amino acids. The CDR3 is CASSTSGTVPGELFF. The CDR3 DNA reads TGTGCCAGCAGCACTAGCGGGACCGTTCCCGGGGAGCTGTTTTTT. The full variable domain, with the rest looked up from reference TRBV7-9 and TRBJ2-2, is DTGVSQNPRHKITKRGQNVTFRCDPISEHNRLYWYRQTLGQGPEFLTYFQNEAQLEKSRLLSDRFSAERPKGSFSTLEIQRTEQGDSAMYLCASSTSGTVPGELFFGEGSRLTVL.

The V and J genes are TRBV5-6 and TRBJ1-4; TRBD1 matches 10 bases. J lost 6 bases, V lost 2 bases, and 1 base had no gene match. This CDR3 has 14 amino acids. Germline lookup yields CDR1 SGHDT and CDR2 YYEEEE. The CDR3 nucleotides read TGTGCCAGCAGCTTTGGGACAGGGGATGAAAAACTGTTTTTT. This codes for CASSFGTGDEKLFF.

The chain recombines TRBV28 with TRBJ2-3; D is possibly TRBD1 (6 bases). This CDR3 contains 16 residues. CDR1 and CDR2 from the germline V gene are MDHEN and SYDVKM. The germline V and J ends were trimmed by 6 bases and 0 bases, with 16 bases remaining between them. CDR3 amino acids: CASSPRGRRSTDTQYF. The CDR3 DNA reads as TGTGCCAGCAGCCCAAGGGGGAGAAGAAGCACAGATACGCAGTATTTT. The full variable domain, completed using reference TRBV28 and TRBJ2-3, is DVKVTQSSRYLVKRTGEKVFLECVQDMDHENMFWYRQDPGLGLRLIYFSYDVKMKEKGDIPEGYSVSREKKERFSLILESASTNQTSMYLCASSPRGRRSTDTQYFGPGTRLTVL.

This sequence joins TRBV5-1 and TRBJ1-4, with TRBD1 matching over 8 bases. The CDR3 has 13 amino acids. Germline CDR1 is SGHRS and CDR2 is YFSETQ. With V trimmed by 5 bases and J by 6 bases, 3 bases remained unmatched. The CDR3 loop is CASRGQDYEKLFF. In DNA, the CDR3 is TGCGCCAGCAGGGGACAGGACTATGAAAAACTGTTTTTT. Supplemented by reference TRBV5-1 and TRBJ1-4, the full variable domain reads KAGVTQTPRYLIKTRGQQVTLSCSPISGHRSVSWYQQTPGQGLQFLFEYFSETQRNKGNFPGRFSGRQFSNSRSEMNVSTLELGDSALYLCASRGQDYEKLFFGSGTQLSVL.

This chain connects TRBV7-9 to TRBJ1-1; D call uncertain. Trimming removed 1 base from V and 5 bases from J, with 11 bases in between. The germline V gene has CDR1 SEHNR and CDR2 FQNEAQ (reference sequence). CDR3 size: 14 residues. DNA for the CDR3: TGTGCCAGCAGCTTAGATGAGAGGGTTACTGAAGCTTTCTTT. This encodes CASSLDERVTEAFF.

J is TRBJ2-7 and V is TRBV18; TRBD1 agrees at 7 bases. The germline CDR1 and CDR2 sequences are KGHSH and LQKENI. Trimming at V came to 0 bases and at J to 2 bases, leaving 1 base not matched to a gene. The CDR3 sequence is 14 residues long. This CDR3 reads CASSPPGQPYEQYF. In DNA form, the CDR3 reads TGTGCCAGCTCACCACCGGGACAGCCCTACGAGCAGTACTTC.

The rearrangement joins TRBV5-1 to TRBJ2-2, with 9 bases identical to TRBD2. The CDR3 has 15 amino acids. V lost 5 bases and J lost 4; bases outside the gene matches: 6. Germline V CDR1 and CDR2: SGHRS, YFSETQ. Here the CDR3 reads CASSIAGVVTGELFF. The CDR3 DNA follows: TGCGCCAGCAGTATAGCGGGAGTGGTCACCGGGGAGCTGTTTTTT.

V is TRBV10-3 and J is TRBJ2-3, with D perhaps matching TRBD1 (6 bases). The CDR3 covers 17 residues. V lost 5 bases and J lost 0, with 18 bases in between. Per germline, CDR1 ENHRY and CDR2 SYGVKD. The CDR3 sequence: CAISPGTRGGSTDTQYF. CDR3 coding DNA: TGTGCCATCAGTCCCGGGACAAGGGGTGGAAGCACAGATACGCAGTATTTT.

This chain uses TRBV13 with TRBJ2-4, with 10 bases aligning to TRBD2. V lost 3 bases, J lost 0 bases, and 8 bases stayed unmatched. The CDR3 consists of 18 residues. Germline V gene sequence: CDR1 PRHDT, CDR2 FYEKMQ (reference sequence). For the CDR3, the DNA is TGTGCCAGCAGCTTGTTAGCGGGAGGAAATCTAGCCAAAAACATTCAGTACTTC. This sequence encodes CASSLLAGGNLAKNIQYF.

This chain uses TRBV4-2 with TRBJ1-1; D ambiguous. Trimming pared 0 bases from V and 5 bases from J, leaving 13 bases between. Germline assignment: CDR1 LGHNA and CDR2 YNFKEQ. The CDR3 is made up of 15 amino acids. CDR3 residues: CASSQDVAGGTEAFF. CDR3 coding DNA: TGTGCCAGCAGCCAAGATGTCGCGGGTGGGACTGAAGCTTTCTTT.

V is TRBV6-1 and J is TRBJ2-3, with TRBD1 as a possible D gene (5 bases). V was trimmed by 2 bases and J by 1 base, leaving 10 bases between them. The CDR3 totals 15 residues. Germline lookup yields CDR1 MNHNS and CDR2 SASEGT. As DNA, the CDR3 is TGTGCCAGCAGTGAACTGGCAGGGCGCACAGATACGCAGTATTTT. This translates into CASSELAGRTDTQYF.

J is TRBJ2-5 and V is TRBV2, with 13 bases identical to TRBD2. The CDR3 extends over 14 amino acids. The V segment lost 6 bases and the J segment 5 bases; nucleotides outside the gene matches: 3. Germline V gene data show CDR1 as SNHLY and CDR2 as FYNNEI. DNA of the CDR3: TGTGCCAGCAGACTACTAGCGGGAGGGGAGACCCAGTACTTC. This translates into CASRLLAGGETQYF.